This T cell receptor beta chain is from a study of read filtering for tumor transcriptome and immune sequencing. Study background: TCR-mapped reads were about 4.05 to 10.27 million with IR-seq versus roughly 85 to 1,300 with RNA-seq.

V was shortened by 9 bases and J by 1 base, with 12 bases between the two germline ends. CDR1 and CDR2 from the germline V gene are MNHEY and SVGEGT. The CDR3 extends over 13 amino acids. Molecular barcoded adaptors covering alpha/delta and beta/gamma chains were used on roughly 400 ng RNA. TCRdb ran MiXCR on the reads and lists one entry per CDR3 protein. The table includes around 48,000 distinct CDR3 sequences, 15% to 20% detected once. Ten or more counts support this clonotype. The sequenced sample consisted of a population of CD138-negative cells sorted from bone marrow. The J gene is TRBJ2-5, the V gene TRBV6-2 or TRBV6-3, with D unclear. The sequence was collected from a donor over 35 with multiple myeloma. This CDR3 is CASTPTLQETQYF. The CDR3 DNA is TGTGCCAGTACTCCTACTCTCCAAGAGACCCAGTACTTC.